Following are 16 T cell receptor beta chains from one sample sequenced in a study of Graves' ophthalmopathy and Graves' hyperthyroidism. Amplification of the TCR beta CDR3 regions used RNA transcripts (as template). HTBI primers served in a first-round RT-PCR, which a second-round multiplex PCR followed. In TCRdb, the multiplex PCR reads were re-called with MiXCR into one record per CDR3 protein. The profile shows about 1.2 million distinct CDR3 sequences, approximately 35% of them singletons. The sample was peripheral blood or thyroid tissue (not recorded which). The receptors shown here come from an adult man with Graves' hyperthyroidism.

The rearrangement links TRBV7-8 to TRBJ2-5; 10 bases are a match to TRBD1. Trimming took 4 bases from V and 4 from J; bases not matched to a gene: 9. In germline, CDR1 is SGHVS, CDR2 FQNEAQ. The CDR3 covers 16 residues. The CDR3 here is CASSSRTGGMAETQYF. The CDR3, as DNA: TGTGCCAGCAGCTCCCGGACAGGGGGAATGGCAGAGACCCAGTACTTC.

With respect to this clonotype: A read error may account for a junction end that differs from germline. The chain links TRBV10-2 to TRBJ1-2; TRBD1 might be the D (6 bases). The CDR3 spans 15 residues. Germline V gene data show CDR1 as WSHSY and CDR2 as SAAADI. The CDR3 region has the DNA TGTGCCAGCAGCCACCCGGGGGGCGCGGACTATGGCTACACCTTC. This encodes CASSHPGGADYGYTF.

The chain has TRBV10-3 and TRBJ1-6; possibly TRBD1 for D (6 bases). This CDR3 is 14 amino acids long. Germline V gene data show CDR1 as ENHRY and CDR2 as SYGVKD. V was trimmed by 2 bases and J by 11 bases, leaving 13 bases between them. In DNA form, the CDR3 reads TGTGCCATCAGTGAGCTCAGGGGTCGGACACCCCTCCACTTT. This sequence encodes CAISELRGRTPLHF.

This clonotype was detected only a few times. CDR3 loop: CASRRQVKETQYF. The CDR3 bases are TGTGCCAGCAGAAGACAGGTTAAAGAGACCCAGTACTTC. The rearrangement uses TRBV12-3 or TRBV12-4 and TRBJ2-5; maybe TRBD1 (6 bases). The germline V and J ends were trimmed by 6 bases and 3 bases, with 11 bases remaining between them. The CDR3 runs 13 residues.

This chain links TRBV2 with TRBJ2-7; perhaps TRBD2 as D (5 bases). Trimming pared 6 bases from V and 6 bases from J, leaving 15 bases between. Germline V lookup: CDR1 SNHLY, CDR2 FYNNEI. This CDR3 contains 13 residues. The DNA for the CDR3 is TGTGCCAGCAGCGTAGACGGACGGGGCGAGCAGTACTTC. This encodes CASSVDGRGEQYF.

The chain recombines TRBV25-1 with TRBJ2-7, with 7 bases that match TRBD2. The CDR3 totals 15 residues. The V segment lost 2 bases and the J segment 7 bases; nucleotides outside the gene matches: 11. CDR1 and CDR2 from the germline V gene are MGHDK and SYGVNS. CDR3 protein: CASSELADSYNEQYF. CDR3 in DNA: TGTGCCAGCAGTGAACTAGCGGACTCCTACAATGAGCAGTACTTC.

Comment on this clonotype: As the CDR3 is not closed by the conserved phenylalanine or tryptophan, this likely results from a read error. The DNA is left out, because the CDR3 cannot be placed on it with certainty; the CDR3 is given as TCRdb lists it. The genes are TRBV19 and TRBJ1-1. The CDR3 has 8 amino acids, counting both end residues. Germline V gene sequence: CDR1 LNHDA, CDR2 SQIVND (reference sequence). CDR3 residues: CASSLTFT.

The rearrangement joins TRBV19 to TRBJ1-1; D possibly corresponds to TRBD1 (5 bases). The CDR3 is 15 residues long. In germline, CDR1 is LNHDA, CDR2 SQIVND (reference sequence). V was shortened by 8 bases and J by 0 bases, with 16 bases between the two germline ends. The CDR3 sequence is CASGRDGYMNTEAFF. For the CDR3, the DNA is TGTGCCAGTGGTAGGGACGGCTACATGAACACTGAAGCTTTCTTT. Based on the CDR3 plus reference TRBV19 and TRBJ1-1, the full variable domain is DGGITQSPKYLFRKEGQNVTLSCEQNLNHDAMYWYRQDPGQGLRLIYYSQIVNDFQKGDIAEGYSVSREKKESFPLTVTSAQKNPTAFYLCASGRDGYMNTEAFFGQGTRLTVV.

CDR3 loop: CASSLSGPLGELFF. In DNA, the CDR3 is TGTGCCAGCAGTTTATCCGGGCCCCTCGGGGAGCTGTTTTTT. This sequence joins TRBV12-3 or TRBV12-4 and TRBJ2-2; D ambiguous. V lost 2 bases to trimming and J lost 7 bases, with 11 bases between them. The CDR3 is made up of 14 amino acids.

The V and J genes are TRBV13 and TRBJ2-6, with 9 bases identical to TRBD2. This CDR3 spans 18 amino acids. J gave up 0 bases and V 3 bases, and 6 bases lay outside the gene matches. CDR1 and CDR2 from the germline V gene are PRHDT and FYEKMQ (reference sequence). The CDR3 DNA sequence: TGTGCCAGCAGCTTCAGGACTAGCGTTGCCTCTGGGGCCAACGTCCTGACTTTC. Its translation: CASSFRTSVASGANVLTF.

This clonotype turned up a few times. The CDR3 nucleotides are TGTGCCAGCAGTTTTCGCAGCCGCCAAGAGACCCAGTACTTC. Encoded protein: CASSFRSRQETQYF. The J gene is TRBJ2-5, the V gene TRBV12-3 or TRBV12-4; D unresolved. The CDR3 runs 14 residues. Trimming took 3 bases from V and 1 from J, leaving 9 bases between them.

The chain carries TRBV2 and TRBJ1-1; D is possibly TRBD1 (5 bases). From germline, CDR1 is SNHLY and CDR2 FYNNEI. V was cut by 3 bases and J by 10 bases, with 15 bases left in between. There are 13 residues in the CDR3. The CDR3 bases are TGTGCCAGCAGTGACAGGGTCAGCTCGCGAGCTTTCTTT. This codes for CASSDRVSSRAFF.

This clonotype was observed a handful of times. The J gene is TRBJ2-7, the V gene TRBV4-3; the match to TRBD1 covers 9 bases. Germline assignment: CDR1 LGHNA and CDR2 YSLEER. The V segment lost 1 base and the J segment 6 bases; nucleotides outside the gene matches: 13. The CDR3 consists of 17 residues. The CDR3: CASSQAPLGTGLGEQYF. The DNA for the CDR3 is TGCGCCAGCAGCCAAGCTCCGCTCGGGACAGGGCTGGGCGAGCAGTACTTC.

This clonotype appeared a few times. The CDR3 sequence: CASSGLISPLHF. The DNA for the CDR3 is TGTGCCAGCAGCGGCTTGATTTCACCCCTCCACTTT. The chain carries TRBV9 and TRBJ1-6; no clear D gene. Germline loops: CDR1 SGDLS, CDR2 YYNGEE. The V gene lost 3 bases and the J gene lost 9 bases, with 7 bases spanning the gap. This CDR3 spans 12 amino acids.

J is TRBJ1-2 and V is TRBV20-1; D not resolved. CDR1 is DFQATT and CDR2 is SNEGSKA in the germline V gene (reference sequence). The CDR3 has 13 amino acids. Trimming shortened V by 6 bases and J by 3 bases, and 14 bases separated the two germline ends. In DNA form, the CDR3 reads TGCAGTGCAACGTCTTTGGGGTACTATGGCTACACCTTC. This encodes CSATSLGYYGYTF.

The V gene is TRBV29-1, the J gene TRBJ2-7; D ambiguous. This CDR3 is 11 amino acids long. Germline V lookup: CDR1 SQVTM, CDR2 ANQGSEA. The V end lost 8 bases, the J end lost 2 bases, and 10 bases lay between the germline ends. The CDR3 here is CSKASPYEQYF. CDR3 coding DNA: TGCAGCAAGGCAAGTCCCTACGAGCAGTACTTC.